This entry lists 17 T cell receptor beta chains sequenced from one sample in a study of T cell changes during pregnancy in multiple sclerosis. Profiled with immunoSEQ multiplex PCR; TCRdb holds only in-frame clones, not every one. The table shows fewer than 130,000 clones, with more than 85% occurring only once. Sequences were derived from peripheral blood, sampled after pregnancy. Source of these receptors: a female donor with multiple sclerosis, enrolled in a pregnancy study.

V and J are TRBV9 and TRBJ2-7; 7 nucleotides match TRBD1. The V and J ends lost 3 bases and 2 bases, in that order; junction bases with no gene match: 5. The germline V gene encodes CDR1 SGDLS and CDR2 YYNGEE. CDR3 size: 14 residues. The CDR3: CASSAGTEAYEQYF. The CDR3, as DNA: TGTGCCAGCAGCGCCGGGACAGAAGCCTACGAGCAGTACTTC.

This clone was counted once. The chain combines TRBV2 with TRBJ1-5; D might be TRBD1 (5 bases). The length of the CDR3 is 14 residues. V was trimmed by 8 bases and J by 2 bases, leaving 13 bases between them. Per the germline V gene, CDR1 is SNHLY and CDR2 is FYNNEI. CDR3 DNA sequence: TGTGCCAGCCGGGAGGGGCTGGGCAATCAGCCCCAGCATTTT. It codes for CASREGLGNQPQHF.

The chain is built from TRBV11-2 and TRBJ2-7; TRBD1 agrees at 8 bases. This CDR3 is built from 15 residues. V lost 5 bases and J lost 0; bases outside the gene matches: 6. The germline V gene encodes CDR1 SGHAT and CDR2 FQNNGV. The CDR3 here is CASSVRQGSSYEQYF. In DNA, the CDR3 is TGTGCCAGCAGCGTCCGACAGGGGAGCTCCTACGAGCAGTACTTC.

The chain joins TRBV18 to TRBJ2-7, with D possibly TRBD1 on 6 matching bases. The CDR3 covers 13 residues. V dropped 8 bases and J dropped 0 bases, with 11 bases sitting between them. Germline CDR1 KGHSH, CDR2 LQKENI. CDR3 residues: CASRRTDSYEQYF. CDR3 bases: TGTGCCAGCCGCCGGACAGACTCCTACGAGCAGTACTTC. Filled out from reference TRBV18 and TRBJ2-7, the complete variable domain reads NAGVMQNPRHLVRRRGQEARLRCSPMKGHSHVYWYRQLPEEGLKFMVYLQKENIIDESGMPKERFSAEFPKEGPSILRIQQVVRGDSAAYFCASRRTDSYEQYFGPGTRLTVT.

J is TRBJ2-7 and V is TRBV10-3; D is possibly TRBD1 (5 bases). Germline V gene sequence: CDR1 ENHRY, CDR2 SYGVKD. CDR3 length: 15 amino acids. V lost 4 bases to trimming and J lost 2 bases, with 15 bases between them. CDR3 DNA: TGTGCCATCAGTGGTCCGCAGGGTGAACCCTACGAGCAGTACTTC. Translating gives CAISGPQGEPYEQYF.

The CDR3 here is CASSLGSSYNSPLHF. The CDR3 region has the DNA TGTGCCAGCAGCTTGGGGAGCTCCTATAATTCACCCCTCCACTTT. The V call is TRBV7-9, the J call TRBJ1-6; D remains unclear. V shed 3 bases and J shed 0 bases, with 6 bases lying between them. Germline V gene lookup returns CDR1 SEHNR and CDR2 FQNEAQ (reference sequence). The CDR3 loop spans 15 amino acids.

The V and J genes are TRBV14 and TRBJ2-7; TRBD1 matches at 7 bases. The CDR3 sequence is 16 residues long. Trimming at V came to 1 base and at J to 2 bases, leaving 8 bases not matched to a gene. Germline V gene data show CDR1 as SGHDN and CDR2 as FVKESK. The CDR3 protein is CASSQVGRDRTYEQYF. As DNA, the CDR3 is TGTGCCAGCAGCCAAGTCGGCCGGGACAGAACCTACGAGCAGTACTTC.

The V and J genes are TRBV11-2 and TRBJ2-1; D gene uncertain. The CDR3 sequence is 14 residues long. Trimming took off 4 bases at V and 4 bases at J, with 11 bases between the two ends. CDR1 SGHAT and CDR2 FQNNGV come from the germline V gene. This chain's CDR3 is CASSSLRQYNEQFF. DNA for the CDR3: TGTGCCAGCAGCTCATTGCGGCAGTACAATGAGCAGTTCTTC.

This clone was observed a handful of times. The gene calls are TRBV6-4 and TRBJ2-3; the D gene is possibly TRBD1 (8 bases). V was shortened by 6 bases and J by 2 bases, with 12 bases between the two germline ends. The CDR3 spans 14 residues. Germline-derived CDR1 and CDR2 are MRHNA and SNTAGT. CDR3 residues: CASRQGGATDTQYF. The CDR3 DNA reads TGTGCCAGCAGACAGGGGGGGGCCACAGATACGCAGTATTTT.

In nucleotides, the CDR3 is TGTGCCAGCTCCACCGGGACTACCGCCTACGAGCAGTACTTC. Translated, it gives CASSTGTTAYEQYF. The rearrangement joins TRBV18 to TRBJ2-7, with 7 bases aligning to TRBD2. The CDR3 is made up of 14 amino acids. Trimming at V came to 6 bases and at J to 2 bases, leaving 7 bases not matched to a gene. Germline V gives CDR1 KGHSH, CDR2 LQKENI.

This rearrangement joins TRBV10-3 to TRBJ1-5, with D possibly TRBD1 on 5 matching bases. The CDR3 length is 12 residues. V was clipped by 8 bases and J by 2 bases, with 7 bases between them. Germline CDR1 reads ENHRY; CDR2 reads SYGVKD. CDR3 DNA: TGTGCCATCGGGGCAGGCAATCAGCCCCAGCATTTT. Its protein is CAIGAGNQPQHF.

The chain has TRBV6-5 and TRBJ2-1; D uncertain. The CDR3 is 14 amino acids. Germline CDR1 is MNHEY and CDR2 is SVGAGI. Trimming shortened V by 0 bases and J by 4 bases, and 7 bases separated the two germline ends. DNA for the CDR3: TGTGCCAGCAGTTACTCGGCAGTATACAATGAGCAGTTCTTC. Its protein product is CASSYSAVYNEQFF.

The chain recombines TRBV2 with TRBJ2-7; D is unresolved. The ends were cut back, 6 bases at V and 0 bases at J, with 18 bases in the middle. The CDR3 covers 16 residues. Per the germline V gene, CDR1 is SNHLY and CDR2 is FYNNEI. The chain's CDR3 is CASRNTAIHSSYEQYF. The CDR3 nucleotides are TGTGCCAGCAGGAACACAGCAATACACTCCTCCTACGAGCAGTACTTC.

The chain couples TRBV5-1 to TRBJ2-2; 7 nucleotides match TRBD1. Germline V gene lookup returns CDR1 SGHRS and CDR2 YFSETQ. The CDR3 has 13 amino acids. The junction had 4 bases not matched to a gene; V was cut back by 4 bases and J by 7 bases. CDR3 DNA: TGCGCCAGCAGCCCCCACAGGGGCGGGGAGCTGTTTTTT. As protein: CASSPHRGGELFF. Complete variable domain (other parts from reference TRBV5-1 and TRBJ2-2): KAGVTQTPRYLIKTRGQQVTLSCSPISGHRSVSWYQQTPGQGLQFLFEYFSETQRNKGNFPGRFSGRQFSNSRSEMNVSTLELGDSALYLCASSPHRGGELFFGEGSRLTVL.

The chain links TRBV13 to TRBJ1-1, with 9 bases identical to TRBD1. The J segment lost 4 bases and the V segment lost 6 bases, leaving 9 bases of the junction unmatched. In germline, CDR1 is PRHDT, CDR2 FYEKMQ (reference sequence). The CDR3 length is 15 residues. CDR3 DNA sequence: TGTGCCAGCAGAGCTTCGGGACAGGGAAGCACTGAAGCTTTCTTT. This translates into CASRASGQGSTEAFF.

This rearrangement joins TRBV5-6 to TRBJ2-3; D may be TRBD2 (6 bases). Germline loops: CDR1 SGHDT, CDR2 YYEEEE. The CDR3 has 14 amino acids. V lost 4 bases and J lost 2, with 11 bases in between. CDR3 sequence (DNA): TGTGCCAGCAGCGGAGGGGTGTACACAGATACGCAGTATTTT. Encoded protein: CASSGGVYTDTQYF.

The V call is TRBV13, the J call TRBJ2-7; a weak D match, TRBD1 (6 bases). Germline V gene sequence: CDR1 PRHDT, CDR2 FYEKMQ (reference sequence). V lost 4 bases, J lost 1 base, and 17 bases lay in between. The CDR3 runs 16 residues. CDR3 sequence reads: CASSSRDTLFSYEQYF. The CDR3 DNA follows: TGTGCCAGCAGCTCAAGGGACACATTATTTTCCTACGAGCAGTACTTC.